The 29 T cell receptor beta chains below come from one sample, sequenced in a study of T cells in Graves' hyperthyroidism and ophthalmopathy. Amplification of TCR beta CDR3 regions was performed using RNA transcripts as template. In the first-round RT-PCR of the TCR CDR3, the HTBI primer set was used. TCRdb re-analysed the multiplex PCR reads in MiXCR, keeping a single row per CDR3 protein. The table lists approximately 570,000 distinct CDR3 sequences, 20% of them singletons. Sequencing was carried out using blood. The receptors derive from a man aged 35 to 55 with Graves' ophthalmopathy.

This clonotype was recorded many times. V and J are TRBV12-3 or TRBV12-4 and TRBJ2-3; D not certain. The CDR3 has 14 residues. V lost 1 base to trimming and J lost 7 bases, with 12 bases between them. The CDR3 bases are TGTGCCAGCAGTTTAGTTAGAACGCCTCATACGCAGTATTTT. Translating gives CASSLVRTPHTQYF.

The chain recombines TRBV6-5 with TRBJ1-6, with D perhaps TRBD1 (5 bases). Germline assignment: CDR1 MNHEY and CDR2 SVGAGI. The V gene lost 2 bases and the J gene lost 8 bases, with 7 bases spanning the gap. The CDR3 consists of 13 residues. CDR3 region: CASSYRGDSPLHF. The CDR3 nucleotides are TGTGCCAGCAGTTACAGAGGGGATTCACCCCTCCACTTT.

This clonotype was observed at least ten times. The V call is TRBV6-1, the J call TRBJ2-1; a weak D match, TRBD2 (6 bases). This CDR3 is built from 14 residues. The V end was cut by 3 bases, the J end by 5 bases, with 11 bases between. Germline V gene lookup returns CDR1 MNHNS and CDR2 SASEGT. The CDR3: CASSEGTANNEQFF. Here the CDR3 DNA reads TGTGCCAGCAGTGAGGGGACTGCCAACAATGAGCAGTTCTTC.

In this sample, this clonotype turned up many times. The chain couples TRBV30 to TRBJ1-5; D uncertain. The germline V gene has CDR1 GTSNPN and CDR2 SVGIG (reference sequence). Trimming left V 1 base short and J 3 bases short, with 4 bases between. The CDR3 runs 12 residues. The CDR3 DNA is TGTGCCTGGAGTGGTGTCAATCAGCCCCAGCATTTT. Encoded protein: CAWSGVNQPQHF.

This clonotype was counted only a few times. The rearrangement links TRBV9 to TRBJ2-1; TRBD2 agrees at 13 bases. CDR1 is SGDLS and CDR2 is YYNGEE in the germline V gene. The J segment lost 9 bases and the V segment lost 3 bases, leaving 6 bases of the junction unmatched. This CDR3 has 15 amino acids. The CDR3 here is CASSATSGGAGEQFF. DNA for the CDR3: TGTGCCAGCAGCGCTACTAGCGGGGGGGCAGGTGAGCAGTTCTTC.

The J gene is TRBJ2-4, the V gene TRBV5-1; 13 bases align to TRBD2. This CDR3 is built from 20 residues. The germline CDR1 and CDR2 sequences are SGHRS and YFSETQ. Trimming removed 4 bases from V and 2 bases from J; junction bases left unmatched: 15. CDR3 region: CASSPTSGGVRRATKNIQYF. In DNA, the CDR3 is TGCGCCAGCAGCCCAACTAGCGGGGGGGTCCGAAGGGCGACCAAAAACATTCAGTACTTC.

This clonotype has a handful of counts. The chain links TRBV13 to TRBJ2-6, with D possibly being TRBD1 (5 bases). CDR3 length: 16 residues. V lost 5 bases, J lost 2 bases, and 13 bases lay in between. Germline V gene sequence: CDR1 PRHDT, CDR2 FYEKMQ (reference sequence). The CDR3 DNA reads TGTGCCAGCAGCCCTGAGGAAGGGGCTGGGGCCAACGTCCTGACTTTC. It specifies CASSPEEGAGANVLTF.

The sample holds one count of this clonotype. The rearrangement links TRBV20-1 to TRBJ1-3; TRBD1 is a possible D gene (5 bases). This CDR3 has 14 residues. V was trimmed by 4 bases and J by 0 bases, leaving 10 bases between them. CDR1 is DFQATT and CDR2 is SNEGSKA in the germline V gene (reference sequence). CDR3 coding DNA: TGCAGTGCTACTGGGGGGAACTCTGGAAACACCATATATTTT. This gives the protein CSATGGNSGNTIYF.

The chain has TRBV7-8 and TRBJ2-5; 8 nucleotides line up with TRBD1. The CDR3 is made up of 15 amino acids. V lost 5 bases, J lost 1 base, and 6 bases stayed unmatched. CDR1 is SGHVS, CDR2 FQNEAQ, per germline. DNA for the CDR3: TGTGCCAGCAGCGAGGGGGGACAGGTCCAAGAGACCCAGTACTTC. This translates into CASSEGGQVQETQYF.

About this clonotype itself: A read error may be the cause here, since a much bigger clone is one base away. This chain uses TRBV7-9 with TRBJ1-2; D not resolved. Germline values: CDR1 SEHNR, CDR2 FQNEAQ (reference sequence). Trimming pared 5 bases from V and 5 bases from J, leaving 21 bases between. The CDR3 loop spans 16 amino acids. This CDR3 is CASSAHLGIGSYGYTF. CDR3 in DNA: TGTGCCAGCAGCGCACACCTCGGGATAGGGAGTTATGGCTACACCTTC.

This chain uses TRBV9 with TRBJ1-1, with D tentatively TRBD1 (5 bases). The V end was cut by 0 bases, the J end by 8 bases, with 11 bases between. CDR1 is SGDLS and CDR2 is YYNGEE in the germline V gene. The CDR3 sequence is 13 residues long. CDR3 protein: CASSVGGVAEAFF. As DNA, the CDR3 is TGTGCCAGCAGCGTAGGAGGGGTTGCGGAAGCTTTCTTT.

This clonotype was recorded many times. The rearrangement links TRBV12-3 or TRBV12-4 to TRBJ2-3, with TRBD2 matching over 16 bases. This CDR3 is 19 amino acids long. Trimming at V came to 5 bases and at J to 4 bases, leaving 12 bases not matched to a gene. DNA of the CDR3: TGTGCCAGCAGTCTTTACCCCGGGACTAGCGGGAGGGCCTCAGATACGCAGTATTTT. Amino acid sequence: CASSLYPGTSGRASDTQYF.

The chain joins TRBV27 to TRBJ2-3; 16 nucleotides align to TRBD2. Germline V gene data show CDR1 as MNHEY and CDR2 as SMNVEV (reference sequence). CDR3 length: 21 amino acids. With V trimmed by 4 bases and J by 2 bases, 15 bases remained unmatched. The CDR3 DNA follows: TGTGCCAGCAGTTCACCCAGGGGGACTAGCGGGAGGGCCGGAAACACAGATACGCAGTATTTT. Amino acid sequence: CASSSPRGTSGRAGNTDTQYF.

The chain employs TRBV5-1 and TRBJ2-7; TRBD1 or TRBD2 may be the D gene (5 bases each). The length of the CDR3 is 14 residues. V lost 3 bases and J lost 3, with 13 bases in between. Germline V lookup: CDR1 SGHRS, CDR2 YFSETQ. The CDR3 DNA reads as TGCGCCAGCAGCTCATCTGACAGCGGCTACGAGCAGTACTTC. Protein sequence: CASSSSDSGYEQYF.

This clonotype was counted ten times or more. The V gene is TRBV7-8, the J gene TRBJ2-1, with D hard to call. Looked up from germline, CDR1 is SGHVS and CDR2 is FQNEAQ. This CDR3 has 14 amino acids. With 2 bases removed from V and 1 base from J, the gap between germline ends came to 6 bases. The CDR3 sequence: CASSLLGSYNEQFF. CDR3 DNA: TGTGCCAGCAGCTTATTGGGTTCCTACAATGAGCAGTTCTTC.

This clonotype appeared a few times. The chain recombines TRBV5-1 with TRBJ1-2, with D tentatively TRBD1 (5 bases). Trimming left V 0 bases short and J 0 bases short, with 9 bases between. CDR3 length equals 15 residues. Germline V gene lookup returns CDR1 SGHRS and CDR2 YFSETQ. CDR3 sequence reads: CASSLETAANYGYTF. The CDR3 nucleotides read TGCGCCAGCAGCTTGGAGACAGCCGCTAACTATGGCTACACCTTC. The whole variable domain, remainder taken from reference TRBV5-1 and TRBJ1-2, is KAGVTQTPRYLIKTRGQQVTLSCSPISGHRSVSWYQQTPGQGLQFLFEYFSETQRNKGNFPGRFSGRQFSNSRSEMNVSTLELGDSALYLCASSLETAANYGYTFGSGTRLTVV.

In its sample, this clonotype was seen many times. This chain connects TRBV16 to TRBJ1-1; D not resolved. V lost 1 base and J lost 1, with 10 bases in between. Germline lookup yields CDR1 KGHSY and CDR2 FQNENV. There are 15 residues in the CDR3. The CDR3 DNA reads TGTGCCAGCAGCCAATATGGGGAGAGGAACACTGAAGCTTTCTTT. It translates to CASSQYGERNTEAFF. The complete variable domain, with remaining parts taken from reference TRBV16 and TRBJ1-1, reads GEEVAQTPKHLVRGEGQKAKLYCAPIKGHSYVFWYQQVLKNEFKFLISFQNENVFDETGMPKERFSAKCLPNSPCSLEIQATKLEDSAVYFCASSQYGERNTEAFFGQGTRLTVV.

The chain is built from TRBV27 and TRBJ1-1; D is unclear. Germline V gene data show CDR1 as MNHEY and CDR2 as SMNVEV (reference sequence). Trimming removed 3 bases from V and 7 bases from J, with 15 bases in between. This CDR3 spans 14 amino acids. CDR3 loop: CASSFWGRENEAFF. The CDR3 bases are TGTGCCAGCAGTTTCTGGGGTAGGGAAAATGAAGCTTTCTTT.

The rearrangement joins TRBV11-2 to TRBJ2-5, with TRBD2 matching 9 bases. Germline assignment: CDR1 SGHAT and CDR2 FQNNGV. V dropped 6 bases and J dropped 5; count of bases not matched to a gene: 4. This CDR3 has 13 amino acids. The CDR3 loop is CASRRGGRETQYF. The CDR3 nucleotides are TGTGCCAGCAGGCGGGGGGGCCGTGAGACCCAGTACTTC.

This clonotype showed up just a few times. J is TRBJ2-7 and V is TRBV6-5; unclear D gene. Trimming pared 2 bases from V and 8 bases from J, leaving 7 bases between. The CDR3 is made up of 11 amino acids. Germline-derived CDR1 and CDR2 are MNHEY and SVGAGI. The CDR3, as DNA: TGTGCCAGCAGTTACCCGGACCAGCAGTACTTC. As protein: CASSYPDQQYF.

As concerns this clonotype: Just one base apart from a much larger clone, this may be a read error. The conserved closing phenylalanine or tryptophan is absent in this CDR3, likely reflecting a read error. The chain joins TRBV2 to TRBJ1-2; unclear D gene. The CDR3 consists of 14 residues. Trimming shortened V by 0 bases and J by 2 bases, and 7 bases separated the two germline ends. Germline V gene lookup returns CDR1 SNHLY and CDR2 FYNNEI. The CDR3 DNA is TGTGCCAGCAGTGAAGCCTACACCAACTATGGCTACACCCTC. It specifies CASSEAYTNYGYTL.

The CDR3 nucleotides are TGTGCCAGTAAGGGGCTCACAGGCAGCTCCTACAATGAGCAGTTCTTC. Translated, it gives CASKGLTGSSYNEQFF. The genes are TRBV19 and TRBJ2-1, with D possibly matching TRBD1 (5 bases). Germline loops: CDR1 LNHDA, CDR2 SQIVND (reference sequence). The CDR3 has 16 residues. V was clipped by 7 bases and J by 0 bases, with 16 bases between them.

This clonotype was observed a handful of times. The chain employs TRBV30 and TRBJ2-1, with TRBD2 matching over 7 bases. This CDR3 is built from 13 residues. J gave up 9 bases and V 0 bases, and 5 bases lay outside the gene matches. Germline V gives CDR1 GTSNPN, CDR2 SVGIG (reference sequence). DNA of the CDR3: TGTGCCTGGAGTGTAGTCTCGGGGGGTGAGCAGTTCTTC. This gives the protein CAWSVVSGGEQFF.

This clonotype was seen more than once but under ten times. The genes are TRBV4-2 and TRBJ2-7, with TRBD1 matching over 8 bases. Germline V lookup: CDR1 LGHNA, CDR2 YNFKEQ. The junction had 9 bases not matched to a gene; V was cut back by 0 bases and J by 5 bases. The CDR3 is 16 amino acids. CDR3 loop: CASSQDPFGQGHEQYF. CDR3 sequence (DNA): TGTGCCAGCAGCCAAGATCCCTTCGGACAGGGCCACGAGCAGTACTTC.

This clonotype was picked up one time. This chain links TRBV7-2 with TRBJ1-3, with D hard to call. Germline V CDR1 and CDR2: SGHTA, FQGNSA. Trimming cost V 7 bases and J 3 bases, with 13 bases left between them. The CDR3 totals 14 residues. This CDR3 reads CASIFENGGNTIYF. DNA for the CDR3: TGTGCCAGCATCTTTGAAAACGGTGGAAACACCATATATTTT.

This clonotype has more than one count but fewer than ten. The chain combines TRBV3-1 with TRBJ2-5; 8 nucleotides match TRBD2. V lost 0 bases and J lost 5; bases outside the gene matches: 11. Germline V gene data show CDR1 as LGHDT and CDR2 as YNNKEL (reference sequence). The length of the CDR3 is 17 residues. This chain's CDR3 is CASSQDPRAGGWETQYF. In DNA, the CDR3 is TGTGCCAGCAGCCAAGACCCAAGGGCGGGGGGTTGGGAGACCCAGTACTTC.

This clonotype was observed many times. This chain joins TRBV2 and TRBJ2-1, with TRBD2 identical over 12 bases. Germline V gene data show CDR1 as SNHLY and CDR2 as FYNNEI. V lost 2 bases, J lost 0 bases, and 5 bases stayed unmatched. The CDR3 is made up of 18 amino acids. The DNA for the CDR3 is TGTGCCAGCAGTGAACTAGCGGGAGGGCGGAGCTCCTACAATGAGCAGTTCTTC. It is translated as CASSELAGGRSSYNEQFF.

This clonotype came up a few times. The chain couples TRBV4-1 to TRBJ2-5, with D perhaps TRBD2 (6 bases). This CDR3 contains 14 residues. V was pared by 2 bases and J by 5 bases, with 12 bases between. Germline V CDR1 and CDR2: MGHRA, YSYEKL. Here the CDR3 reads CASSQHGGGETQYF. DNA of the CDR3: TGCGCCAGCAGCCAACACGGGGGTGGGGAGACCCAGTACTTC.

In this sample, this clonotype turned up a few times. The CDR3 loop is CASSPLRGRSYEQYF. The CDR3 DNA reads TGTGCCAGCTCACCGCTCCGAGGACGGTCCTACGAGCAGTACTTC. The chain couples TRBV18 to TRBJ2-7, with no clear D. CDR3 length: 15 residues. V lost 3 bases and J lost 1, with 13 bases in between. CDR1 and CDR2 from the germline V gene are KGHSH and LQKENI.